These 7 T cell receptor beta chains originate from one sample sequenced in a study of cytomegalovirus exposure and HLA in healthy donors. Amplification used 60 Vbeta primers and 13 Jbeta primers. The assay was immunoSEQ multiplex PCR, and TCRdb's table has in-frame clones only and misses some. The sample lists under 300,000 clones; around 90% were seen once. The sequenced sample consisted of PBMCs. The receptor source for this set is a girl aged 2 to 10 in good health and CMV-seronegative.

This chain uses TRBV5-1 with TRBJ2-3; D is undetermined. CDR1 is SGHRS and CDR2 is YFSETQ in the germline V gene. The V gene lost 3 bases and the J gene lost 7 bases, with 15 bases spanning the gap. The CDR3 is made up of 14 amino acids. CDR3 coding DNA: TGCGCCAGCAGCTCCGCTCCCGACATTTATACGCAGTATTTT. Translation: CASSSAPDIYTQYF.

V usage is TRBV18 and J usage is TRBJ2-1, with D hard to call. The germline CDR1 and CDR2 sequences are KGHSH and LQKENI. V gave up 6 bases and J gave up 4 bases, with 4 bases separating them. This CDR3 has 11 amino acids. For the CDR3, the DNA is TGTGCCAGCTCCCGGTACAATGAGCAGTTCTTC. Translating gives CASSRYNEQFF.

V and J are TRBV27 and TRBJ1-5, with D tentatively TRBD1 (6 bases). CDR3 size: 13 residues. Trimming removed 3 bases from V and 7 bases from J, with 10 bases in between. Germline CDR1 and CDR2: MNHEY and SMNVEV (reference sequence). The CDR3 nucleotides are TGTGCCAGCAGTTTTGGGGGCGCGCAGCCCCAGCATTTT. It specifies CASSFGGAQPQHF.

The chain links TRBV12-5 to TRBJ2-7, with D unresolved. There are 13 residues in the CDR3. V shed 1 base and J shed 1 base, with 5 bases lying between them. CDR1 LGHNT and CDR2 FRNRAP come from the germline V gene. The CDR3 loop is CASGLDASYEQYF. The DNA of the CDR3 is TGTGCTAGTGGTTTGGATGCGTCCTACGAGCAGTACTTC.

J is TRBJ2-5 and V is TRBV27; TRBD1 agrees at 9 bases. Germline V lookup: CDR1 MNHEY, CDR2 SMNVEV (reference sequence). The CDR3 has 14 residues. The trim removed 5 bases at V and 5 bases at J, leaving 6 bases unmatched. Here the CDR3 DNA reads TGTGCCAGCAGTGGCCGGACAGGGGTTGAGACCCAGTACTTC. This codes for CASSGRTGVETQYF.

This clone was recorded only once. The chain is built from TRBV9 and TRBJ1-4; perhaps TRBD1 as D (5 bases). CDR3 length: 15 residues. The V end was cut by 3 bases, the J end by 6 bases, with 15 bases between. CDR1 is SGDLS and CDR2 is YYNGEE in the germline V gene. CDR3 sequence reads: CASSALSGIHEKLFF. DNA for the CDR3: TGTGCCAGCAGCGCCCTATCAGGGATTCATGAAAAACTGTTTTTT.

V gene TRBV18 combines with J gene TRBJ1-3; no clear D. V gave up 3 bases and J gave up 0 bases, with 9 bases separating them. The germline gives CDR1 KGHSH, CDR2 LQKENI. The CDR3 sequence is 15 residues long. The CDR3 sequence: CASSPAGPSGNTIYF. The CDR3 DNA reads as TGTGCCAGCTCACCCGCAGGCCCCTCTGGAAACACCATATATTTT.